Described below is a single T cell receptor beta chain sequence and its context. This sample is part of a study of T cell responses to AZD1222 COVID-19 vaccine. The repertoire was sequenced with immunoSEQ multiplex PCR; TCRdb's copy has only in-frame clones and lacks some. Found here are tens of thousands of clones, 75% to 90% of them singletons; the top ten hold roughly 2.7%. The TCR originated in an adult who received the AZD1222 COVID-19 vaccine. The sample here was peripheral blood, taken 28 days after the second AZD1222 dose.

The CDR3 DNA is TGTGCCAGCACTGGAACGGGAGGGGAAGAGACCCAGTACTTC. It is translated as CASTGTGGEETQYF. The chain recombines TRBV2 with TRBJ2-5, with TRBD2 matching over 8 bases. The ends lost 7 bases at V and 3 bases at J; junction bases unmatched: 7. Germline CDR1 reads SNHLY; CDR2 reads FYNNEI. CDR3 length: 14 amino acids.